These T cell receptor beta chains were read from a single sample in a study of blood T cell repertoires in COVID-19. Libraries were prepared by immunoSEQ multiplex PCR; TCRdb keeps only in-frame clonotypes and omits some of them. The sample yields over 600,000 clones, about 87% seen once. Material for sequencing was peripheral blood. These receptors originate from a woman aged 18-29 years with acute or convalescent COVID-19. Both conserved end residues are part of each CDR3. Fields, in order: V gene, J gene, CDR3 protein.

TRBV5-1	TRBJ1-1	CASSLVEGMNTEAFF
TRBV5-5	TRBJ2-3	CASSLYPKQGQDTQYF
TRBV20-1	TRBJ1-2	CSASSGINYGYTF
TRBV11-3	TRBJ2-1	CASSTGSYNEQFF
TRBV3-1/TRBV3-2	TRBJ2-3	CASSQVPGGAKGGDTQYF
TRBV6-1	TRBJ1-2	CASSEATGGNYGYTF
TRBV5-6	TRBJ2-7	CASSLGAHEQYF
TRBV15	TRBJ2-7	CATSTYRQGSSYEQYF
TRBV9	TRBJ2-7	CASSGGRGEQYF
TRBV6-2/TRBV6-3	TRBJ1-2	CASSDGQQPYGYTF
TRBV19	TRBJ2-1	CASSYSGGNEQFF
TRBV13	TRBJ1-3	CASGAGGSGNTIYF
TRBV2	TRBJ2-2	CATSGQGNTGELFF
TRBV6-4	TRBJ1-1	CASSLGGMAEAFF
TRBV7-2	TRBJ1-6	CASSLDPGKTLHF
TRBV18	TRBJ2-7	CASSPRRGDEQYF
TRBV19	TRBJ1-2	CASSPGTGDYGYTF
TRBV5-1	TRBJ2-3	CASSPGTDTQYF
TRBV4-2	TRBJ1-6	CASSQHLPGQGESPLHF
TRBV30	TRBJ1-2	CAWMPDRGVNYGYTF
TRBV4-1	TRBJ1-2	CASSQSGGRGYGYTF
TRBV27	TRBJ2-3	CASGVPWTGRADAQYF
TRBV7-2	TRBJ2-3	CASSLGLAGVIVGDTQYF
TRBV7-6	TRBJ1-2	CASSAPGQTYRYTF
TRBV9	TRBJ1-1	CASSVDTATNTEAFF
TRBV9	TRBJ2-7	CASSEEATYEQYF
TRBV6-6	TRBJ2-7	CASSPRLSGLASYEQYF
TRBV7-2	TRBJ1-2	CASSLGPGRTFVGYTF